The TCR beta chain described here comes from a study of cytomegalovirus exposure and HLA in healthy donors. General study points: Later analysis showed TCR association rates varying by HLA locus, highest for DRB1 and lowest for HLA-C. Common viral pathogens seemed to be connected with several of the most significant clusters, according to a later analysis.

V was clipped by 4 bases and J by 9 bases; unmatched bases: 5. The germline gives CDR1 SGHRS, CDR2 YFSETQ. This CDR3 region has 15 residues. The PCR employed 60 Vbeta primers together with 13 Jbeta primers. This table comes from immunoSEQ multiplex PCR, and its TCRdb copy is limited to in-frame clones, with some not included. The sample yields 60,000 to 65,000 clones, roughly 80% seen once. This clone was recorded only once. What it binds is unknown. Material for sequencing was PBMCs. This receptor was taken from a woman aged 40 to 49 in good health and CMV-seropositive. The genes are TRBV5-1 and TRBJ2-1, with 15 bases identical to TRBD2. The DNA of the CDR3 is TGCGCCAGCAGCCCTGGACTAGCGGGGGGGGGTGAGCAGTTCTTC. Amino acids: CASSPGLAGGGEQFF.